Below, 30 T cell receptor beta chains from the same sample are listed, as sequenced in a study of Graves' ophthalmopathy and Graves' hyperthyroidism. Amplification targeted the TCR beta CDR3 regions, with RNA transcripts as the source material. RT-PCR in the first round used HTBI primers; a second-round multiplex PCR followed. MiXCR was run by TCRdb on the multiplex PCR reads, yielding one entry per CDR3 protein. Among about 740,000 distinct CDR3 sequences listed, 40% were seen once. Sequenced sample: peripheral blood. These receptors all come from an adult man with Graves' ophthalmopathy.

The chain recombines TRBV5-1 with TRBJ1-6; D possibly corresponds to TRBD1 (5 bases). The length of the CDR3 is 14 residues. Germline V lookup: CDR1 SGHRS, CDR2 YFSETQ. V lost 1 base to trimming and J lost 10 bases, with 12 bases between them. The CDR3 loop is CASSLNQGGSPLHF. The DNA for the CDR3 is TGCGCCAGCAGCTTGAATCAGGGAGGATCACCCCTCCACTTT. The full variable domain, rest sourced from reference TRBV5-1 and TRBJ1-6, is KAGVTQTPRYLIKTRGQQVTLSCSPISGHRSVSWYQQTPGQGLQFLFEYFSETQRNKGNFPGRFSGRQFSNSRSEMNVSTLELGDSALYLCASSLNQGGSPLHFGNGTRLTVT.

The V call is TRBV25-1, the J call TRBJ1-1, with 11 bases fitting TRBD1. With 6 bases clipped from V and 5 bases from J, the junction kept 8 bases outside the gene matches. The CDR3 covers 15 residues. Germline CDR1 is MGHDK and CDR2 is SYGVNS. CDR3 amino acids: CASRVVGQGDTEAFF. CDR3 bases: TGTGCCAGCAGAGTTGTGGGACAGGGGGATACTGAAGCTTTCTTT.

The table lists this clonotype with a few counts. V gene TRBV7-9 combines with J gene TRBJ2-7, with D uncertain. The germline V gene encodes CDR1 SEHNR and CDR2 FQNEAQ (reference sequence). Trimming shortened V by 5 bases and J by 0 bases, and 14 bases separated the two germline ends. The CDR3 consists of 15 residues. In DNA, the CDR3 is TGTGCCAGCAGCACCGATAGGAGTACCTCCTACGAGCAGTACTTC. This translates into CASSTDRSTSYEQYF.

This clonotype was observed many times. This chain joins TRBV7-9 and TRBJ2-5; D not resolved. The CDR3 is 11 amino acids. Trimming removed 11 bases from V and 5 bases from J, with 12 bases in between. CDR1 and CDR2 (germline): SEHNR, FQNEAQ (reference sequence). The CDR3 here is CAVRPAETQYF. The CDR3 bases are TGTGCCGTCAGGCCAGCGGAGACCCAGTACTTC. Full variable domain (remainder filled in from reference TRBV7-9 and TRBJ2-5): DTGVSQNPRHKITKRGQNVTFRCDPISEHNRLYWYRQTLGQGPEFLTYFQNEAQLEKSRLLSDRFSAERPKGSFSTLEIQRTEQGDSAMYLCAVRPAETQYFGPGTRLLVL.

Ten or more counts support this clonotype. CDR3 amino acids: CASSQLVRNTEAFF. CDR3 in DNA: TGTGCCAGCAGCCAGCTGGTCAGAAACACTGAAGCTTTCTTT. V gene TRBV7-6 combines with J gene TRBJ1-1; D unresolved. With 5 bases removed from V and 2 bases from J, the gap between germline ends came to 12 bases. The CDR3 sequence is 14 residues long. Germline values: CDR1 SGHVS, CDR2 FNYEAQ.

This clonotype was found many times. The V and J genes are TRBV20-1 and TRBJ2-5; TRBD2 is a possible D gene (6 bases). Trimming shortened V by 0 bases and J by 5 bases, and 13 bases separated the two germline ends. Germline CDR1 is DFQATT and CDR2 is SNEGSKA (reference sequence). This CDR3 comprises 14 residues. The CDR3 bases are TGCAGTGCTAGAGATGGCGGCGGGAAGGAGACCCAGTACTTC. It codes for CSARDGGGKETQYF.

This clonotype was seen once. The chain carries TRBV2 and TRBJ2-5, with 8 nucleotides matching TRBD1. CDR1 and CDR2 (germline): SNHLY, FYNNEI. The CDR3 covers 14 residues. V was pared by 6 bases and J by 1 base, with 4 bases of the junction left unmatched. The CDR3 nucleotides read TGTGCCAGCAGCCAGGGGGCAGCCCAAGAGACCCAGTACTTC. Translation gives CASSQGAAQETQYF.

This clonotype has ten or more counts. The chain has TRBV7-9 and TRBJ1-2; D is ambiguous. Germline assignment: CDR1 SEHNR and CDR2 FQNEAQ (reference sequence). V shed 2 bases and J shed 3 bases, with 10 bases lying between them. This CDR3 spans 14 amino acids. CDR3 loop: CASSLKEGDYGYTF. CDR3 nucleotide sequence: TGTGCCAGCAGCTTAAAGGAAGGTGACTATGGCTACACCTTC.

This clonotype was observed many times. This sequence joins TRBV2 and TRBJ1-5, with D uncertain. V shed 9 bases and J shed 0 bases, with 9 bases lying between them. Germline V lookup: CDR1 SNHLY, CDR2 FYNNEI. The CDR3 has 13 amino acids. CDR3 protein: CARRYNSNQPQHF. CDR3 sequence (DNA): TGTGCCAGGCGGTATAATAGCAATCAGCCCCAGCATTTT.

The V gene is TRBV2, the J gene TRBJ2-6, with D perhaps TRBD2 (5 bases). The germline V gene has CDR1 SNHLY and CDR2 FYNNEI. V lost 6 bases and J lost 4, with 19 bases in between. CDR3 length equals 17 residues. In DNA, the CDR3 is TGTGCCAGCAGACGTAACGCCGTAACTAGGGGGGCCAACGTCCTGACTTTC. Translating it yields CASRRNAVTRGANVLTF.

The genes are TRBV28 and TRBJ2-5; D is possibly TRBD2 (5 bases). This CDR3 contains 15 residues. Trimming took off 7 bases at V and 2 bases at J, with 17 bases between the two ends. From germline, CDR1 is MDHEN and CDR2 SYDVKM. The CDR3 is CASNPVEGGQETQYF. CDR3 in DNA: TGTGCCAGCAACCCGGTAGAGGGCGGTCAAGAGACCCAGTACTTC.

This clonotype was detected many times. V and J are TRBV11-2 and TRBJ2-7, with unresolved D. V lost 1 base and J lost 6, with 4 bases in between. The V gene's germline CDR1 is SGHAT and CDR2 FQNNGV. This CDR3 has 11 residues. CDR3 DNA: TGTGCCAGCAGCTTAGTGTTCGAGCAGTACTTC. Amino acid sequence: CASSLVFEQYF.

This clonotype came up many times. This sequence joins TRBV2 and TRBJ1-4; 9 bases match TRBD1. CDR1 is SNHLY, CDR2 FYNNEI, per germline. The CDR3 length is 15 residues. The ends lost 5 bases at V and 8 bases at J; junction bases unmatched: 9. The CDR3, as DNA: TGTGCCAGCAGTTGGGGGACAGGGTCGGACGAAAAACTGTTTTTT. Translation: CASSWGTGSDEKLFF.

V usage is TRBV9 and J usage is TRBJ2-7; 8 bases are a match to TRBD2. The CDR3 is 16 residues long. Germline trimming cut 0 bases from V and 4 bases from J; bases unmatched to any gene: 9. Germline-derived CDR1 and CDR2 are SGDLS and YYNGEE. The CDR3 nucleotides are TGTGCCAGCAGCGTAGCGCCGAGCGGGAGTTTATACGAGCAGTACTTC. Protein product: CASSVAPSGSLYEQYF.

The table lists this clonotype with many counts. The chain couples TRBV7-6 to TRBJ1-4; the D is unclear. This CDR3 contains 15 residues. CDR1 and CDR2 (germline): SGHVS, FNYEAQ. Trimming left V 1 base short and J 8 bases short, with 14 bases between. DNA for the CDR3: TGTGCCAGCAGCTTAGAGCCGGGTCGGTTGGAAAAACTGTTTTTT. Its translation is CASSLEPGRLEKLFF.

The sample holds many counts of this clonotype. The rearrangement joins TRBV20-1 to TRBJ1-5; 7 bases agree with TRBD1. Germline CDR1 and CDR2: DFQATT and SNEGSKA (reference sequence). The CDR3 sequence is 14 residues long. The V gene end was trimmed by 4 bases and the J gene end by 4 bases; junction bases not matched to a gene: 7. The CDR3 reads CSAIRDSLNQPQHF. CDR3 coding DNA: TGCAGTGCTATCCGGGACAGCCTAAATCAGCCCCAGCATTTT.

To note about this clonotype: Just one base apart from a much larger clone, this may be a read error. The rearrangement links TRBV24-1 to TRBJ1-5; TRBD1 matches 10 bases. Germline V gene data show CDR1 as KGHDR and CDR2 as SFDVKD. The CDR3 loop spans 16 amino acids. J was trimmed by 3 bases and V by 7 bases; bases with no gene match: 8. The CDR3 loop is CATSRGTGDANQPQHF. In DNA, the CDR3 is TGTGCCACCAGCAGAGGGACAGGGGACGCCAATCAGCCCCAGCATTTT.

This clonotype has more than one count but fewer than ten. The chain links TRBV2 to TRBJ1-2; the match to TRBD1 covers 9 bases. J was trimmed by 4 bases and V by 6 bases; bases with no gene match: 9. The CDR3 consists of 15 residues. CDR1 SNHLY and CDR2 FYNNEI come from the germline V gene. CDR3 in DNA: TGTGCCAGCAGCCAACCCGGACAGGGGTTCTATGGCTACACCTTC. Its translation: CASSQPGQGFYGYTF.

The rearrangement uses TRBV24-1 and TRBJ1-5; TRBD1 aligns across 12 bases. The length of the CDR3 is 18 residues. After removal of 4 bases from V and 2 bases from J, the junction contained 8 bases not matched to a gene. CDR1 is KGHDR and CDR2 is SFDVKD in the germline V gene. This CDR3 reads CATSDPGTGGAGNQPQHF. The CDR3 nucleotides are TGTGCCACCAGTGACCCAGGGACAGGGGGCGCCGGCAATCAGCCCCAGCATTTT.

The chain links TRBV20-1 to TRBJ1-5; tentatively, D is TRBD1 (6 bases). There are 16 residues in the CDR3. V was pared by 2 bases and J by 7 bases, with 21 bases between. Looked up from germline, CDR1 is DFQATT and CDR2 is SNEGSKA (reference sequence). CDR3 coding DNA: TGCAGTGCTAGACCCAGAGGGGGGGTTCGGAACCAGCCCCAGCATTTT. Protein product: CSARPRGGVRNQPQHF.

This clonotype was found many times. The CDR3 region is CAISESAKGSEQYF. The CDR3 region has the DNA TGTGCCATCAGTGAGTCCGCCAAGGGCTCTGAGCAGTACTTC. The chain recombines TRBV10-3 with TRBJ2-7; D not certain. This CDR3 has 14 residues. Germline CDR1 ENHRY, CDR2 SYGVKD. Trimming removed 0 bases from V and 7 bases from J, with 13 bases in between.

Concerning this clonotype: A read error may explain this, as a much larger clone is one base away. The V call is TRBV10-3, the J call TRBJ2-5, with 7 bases matching TRBD1. CDR1 ENHRY and CDR2 SYGVKD come from the germline V gene. This CDR3 is 14 amino acids long. The trim removed 5 bases at V and 5 bases at J, leaving 8 bases unmatched. CDR3 protein: CAISYDRADETQYF. CDR3 sequence (DNA): TGTGCCATCAGTTACGACAGGGCCGACGAGACCCAGTACTTC.

The genes are TRBV29-1 and TRBJ2-5, with TRBD2 matching over 8 bases. The CDR3 totals 17 residues. Germline V gene sequence: CDR1 SQVTM, CDR2 ANQGSEA. Unmatched junction bases numbered 21, after V lost 5 bases and J lost 7 bases. The CDR3 nucleotides are TGCAGCGTTTACAGGTATAGCACTAGCGGCCTAGATTGGACCCAGTACTTC. Its translation: CSVYRYSTSGLDWTQYF.

At least ten counts were recorded for this clonotype. V usage is TRBV25-1 and J usage is TRBJ1-1, with 7 bases identical to TRBD1. Germline loops: CDR1 MGHDK, CDR2 SYGVNS. After removal of 6 bases from V and 11 bases from J, the junction contained 6 bases not matched to a gene. The CDR3 has 11 amino acids. The CDR3 is CASRETGSAFF. As DNA, the CDR3 is TGTGCCAGCAGGGAGACAGGGAGTGCTTTCTTT.

A few counts support this clonotype. This chain uses TRBV6-1 with TRBJ1-5; 7 bases are shared with TRBD1. This CDR3 spans 15 amino acids. V lost 8 bases to trimming and J lost 2 bases; unmatched junction nucleotides: 9. Germline CDR1 and CDR2: MNHNS and SASEGT. The CDR3 bases are TGTGCCAGCGGAAGGCGACAGGGAGGCAATCAGCCCCAGCATTTT. It encodes CASGRRQGGNQPQHF.

This clonotype showed up just once. The rearrangement links TRBV2 to TRBJ2-7, with 12 bases that match TRBD2. This CDR3 has 16 residues. J lost 3 bases, V lost 5 bases, and 8 bases had no gene match. Germline CDR1 is SNHLY and CDR2 is FYNNEI. The DNA of the CDR3 is TGTGCCAGCAGTTACTCGCGACTAGCGGGAGACTACGAGCAGTACTTC. It codes for CASSYSRLAGDYEQYF. Using reference TRBV2 and TRBJ2-7 for the parts outside the CDR3, the full variable domain is EPEVTQTPSHQVTQMGQEVILRCVPISNHLYFYWYRQILGQKVEFLVSFYNNEISEKSEIFDDQFSVERPDGSNFTLKIRSTKLEDSAMYFCASSYSRLAGDYEQYFGPGTRLTVT.

The table lists this clonotype with a few counts. At one boundary the junction diverges from the germline segment, which might be a read error. The chain combines TRBV7-8 with TRBJ2-2; D is unclear. The CDR3 covers 15 residues. The V gene's germline CDR1 is SGHVS and CDR2 FQNEAQ. The CDR3 sequence is CASSLGALNSGELFF. The CDR3 coding sequence is TGTGCCAGCAGCTTAGGCGCACTCAACAGCGGGGAGCTGTTTTTT.

This clonotype showed up just a few times. The V call is TRBV12-3 or TRBV12-4, the J call TRBJ2-2; D ambiguous. V was shortened by 1 base and J by 5 bases, with 11 bases between the two germline ends. The CDR3 spans 15 residues. The CDR3 coding sequence is TGTGCCAGCAGTTTAGGGCATGAACGTACCGGGGAGCTGTTTTTT. Protein: CASSLGHERTGELFF.

This clonotype has at least ten counts. Germline is not matched at one junction end, which may reflect a read error. The chain combines TRBV24-1 with TRBJ1-5, with a tentative D call TRBD1 (5 bases). Per germline, CDR1 KGHDR and CDR2 SFDVKD. The CDR3 spans 14 residues. The CDR3 nucleotides are TGTGCCAGCAGTTACTCAGGGTGGGGTCAGCCCCAGCATTTT. Its translation is CASSYSGWGQPQHF.

This clonotype has only a few counts. The V and J genes are TRBV2 and TRBJ2-7, with D perhaps TRBD1 (5 bases). CDR3 length: 13 amino acids. Per germline, CDR1 SNHLY and CDR2 FYNNEI. Trimming removed 6 bases at V and 2 bases at J, with 11 bases between. The CDR3 coding sequence is TGTGCCAGCAGGGTAGGACAAGCCTACGAGCAGTACTTC. Amino acids: CASRVGQAYEQYF.